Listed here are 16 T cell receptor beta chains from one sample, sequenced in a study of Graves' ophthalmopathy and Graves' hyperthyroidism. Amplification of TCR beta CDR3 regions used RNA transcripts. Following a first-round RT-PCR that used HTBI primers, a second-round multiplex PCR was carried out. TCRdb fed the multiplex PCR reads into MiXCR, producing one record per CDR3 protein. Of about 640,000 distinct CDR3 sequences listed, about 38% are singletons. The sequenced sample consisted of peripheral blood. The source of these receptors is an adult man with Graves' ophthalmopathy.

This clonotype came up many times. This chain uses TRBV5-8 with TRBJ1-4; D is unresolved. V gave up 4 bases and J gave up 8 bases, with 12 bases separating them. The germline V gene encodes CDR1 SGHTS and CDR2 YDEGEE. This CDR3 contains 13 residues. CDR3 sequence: CASSELPGEKLFF. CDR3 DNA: TGTGCCAGCAGCGAATTACCAGGAGAAAAACTGTTTTTT.

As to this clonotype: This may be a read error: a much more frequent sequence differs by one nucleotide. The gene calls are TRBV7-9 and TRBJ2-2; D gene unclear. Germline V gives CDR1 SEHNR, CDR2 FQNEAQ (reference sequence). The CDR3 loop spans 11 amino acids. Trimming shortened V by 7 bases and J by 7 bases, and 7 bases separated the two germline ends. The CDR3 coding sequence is TGTGCCAGCATGCGGTTCGGGGAGCTGTTTTTT. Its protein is CASMRFGELFF.

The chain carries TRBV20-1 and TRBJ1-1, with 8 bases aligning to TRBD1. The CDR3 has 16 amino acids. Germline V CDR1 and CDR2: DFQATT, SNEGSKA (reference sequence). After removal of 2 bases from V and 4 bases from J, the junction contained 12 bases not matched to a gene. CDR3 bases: TGCAGTGCTAGACAGGGGGCGCGAGGGGTGGGCACTGAAGCTTTCTTT. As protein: CSARQGARGVGTEAFF.

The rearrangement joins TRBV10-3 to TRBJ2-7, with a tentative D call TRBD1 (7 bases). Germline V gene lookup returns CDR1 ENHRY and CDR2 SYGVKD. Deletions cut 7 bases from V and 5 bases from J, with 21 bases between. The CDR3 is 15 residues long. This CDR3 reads CAIMARGATGHEQYF. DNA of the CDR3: TGTGCCATCATGGCCAGGGGGGCCACTGGCCACGAGCAGTACTTC.

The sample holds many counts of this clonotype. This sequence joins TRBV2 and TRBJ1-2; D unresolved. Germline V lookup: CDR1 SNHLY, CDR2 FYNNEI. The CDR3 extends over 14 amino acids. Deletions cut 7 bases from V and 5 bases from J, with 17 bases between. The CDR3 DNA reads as TGTGCCAGCATCAGTCCCGGGGATGGGTATGGCTACACCTTC. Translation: CASISPGDGYGYTF. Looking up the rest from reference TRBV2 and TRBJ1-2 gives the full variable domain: EPEVTQTPSHQVTQMGQEVILRCVPISNHLYFYWYRQILGQKVEFLVSFYNNEISEKSEIFDDQFSVERPDGSNFTLKIRSTKLEDSAMYFCASISPGDGYGYTFGSGTRLTVV.

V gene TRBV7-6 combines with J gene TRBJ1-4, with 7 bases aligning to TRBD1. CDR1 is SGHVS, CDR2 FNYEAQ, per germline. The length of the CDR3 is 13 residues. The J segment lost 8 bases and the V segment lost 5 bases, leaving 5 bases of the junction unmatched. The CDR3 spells CASSRGQDEKLFF. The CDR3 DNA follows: TGTGCCAGCAGCCGTGGACAGGACGAAAAACTGTTTTTT.

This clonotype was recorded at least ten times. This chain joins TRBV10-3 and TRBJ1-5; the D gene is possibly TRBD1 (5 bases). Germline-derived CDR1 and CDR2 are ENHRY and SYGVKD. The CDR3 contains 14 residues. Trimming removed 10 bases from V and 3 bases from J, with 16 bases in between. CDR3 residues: CATSSGDDNQPQHF. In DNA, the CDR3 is TGTGCCACCAGCTCCGGGGACGACAATCAGCCCCAGCATTTT.

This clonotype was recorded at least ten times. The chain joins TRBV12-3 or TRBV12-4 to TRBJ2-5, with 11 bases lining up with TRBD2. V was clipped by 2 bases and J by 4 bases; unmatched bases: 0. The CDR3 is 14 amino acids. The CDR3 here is CASSLLAGGETQYF. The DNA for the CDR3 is TGTGCCAGCAGTTTACTAGCGGGGGGAGAGACCCAGTACTTC.

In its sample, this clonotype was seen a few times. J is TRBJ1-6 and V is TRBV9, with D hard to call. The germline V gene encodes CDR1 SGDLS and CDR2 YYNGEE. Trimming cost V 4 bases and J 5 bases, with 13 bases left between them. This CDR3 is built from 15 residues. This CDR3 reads CASSPSDRDNSPLHF. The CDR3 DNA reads TGTGCCAGCAGCCCAAGTGATAGGGATAATTCACCCCTCCACTTT.

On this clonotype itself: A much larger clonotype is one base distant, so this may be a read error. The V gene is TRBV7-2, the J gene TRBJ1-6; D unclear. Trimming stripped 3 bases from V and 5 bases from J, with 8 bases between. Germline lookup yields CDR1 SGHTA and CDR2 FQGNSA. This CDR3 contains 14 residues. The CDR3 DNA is TGTGCCAGCAGCTTCGGCATGAATAATTCACCCCTCCACTTT. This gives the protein CASSFGMNNSPLHF.

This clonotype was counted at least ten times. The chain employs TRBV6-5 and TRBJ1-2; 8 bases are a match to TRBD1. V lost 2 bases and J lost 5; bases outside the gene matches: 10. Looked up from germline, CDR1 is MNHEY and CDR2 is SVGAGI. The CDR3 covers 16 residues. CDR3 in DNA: TGTGCCAGCAGTTACGACAGGGGACCACCTGGGTATGGCTACACCTTC. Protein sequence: CASSYDRGPPGYGYTF.

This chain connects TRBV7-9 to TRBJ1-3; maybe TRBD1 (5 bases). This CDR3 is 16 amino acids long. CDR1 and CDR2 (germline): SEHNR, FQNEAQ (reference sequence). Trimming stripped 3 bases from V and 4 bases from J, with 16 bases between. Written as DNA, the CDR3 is TGTGCCAGCAGCTTTACCCGGGCGGGGGAGGGAAACACCATATATTTT. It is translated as CASSFTRAGEGNTIYF.

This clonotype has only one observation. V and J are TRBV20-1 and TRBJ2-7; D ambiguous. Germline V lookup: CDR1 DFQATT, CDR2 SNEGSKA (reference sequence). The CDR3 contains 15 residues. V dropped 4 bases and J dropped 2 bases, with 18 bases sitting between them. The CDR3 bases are TGCAGTGCTAACCCCCCCGGGCTGACGGCCTACGAGCAGTACTTC. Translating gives CSANPPGLTAYEQYF.

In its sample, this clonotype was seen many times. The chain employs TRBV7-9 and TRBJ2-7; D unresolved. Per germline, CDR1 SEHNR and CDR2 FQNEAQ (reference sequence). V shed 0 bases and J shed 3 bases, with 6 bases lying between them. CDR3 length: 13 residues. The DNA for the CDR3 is TGTGCCAGCAGCTTAGCGAACCGCTACGAGCAGTACTTC. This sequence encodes CASSLANRYEQYF.

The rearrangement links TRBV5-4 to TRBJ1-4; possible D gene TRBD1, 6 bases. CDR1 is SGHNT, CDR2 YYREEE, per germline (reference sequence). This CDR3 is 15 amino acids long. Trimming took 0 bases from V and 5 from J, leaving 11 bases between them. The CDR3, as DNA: TGTGCCAGCAGCTTGGACAGGGTCGCGAATGAAAAACTGTTTTTT. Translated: CASSLDRVANEKLFF.

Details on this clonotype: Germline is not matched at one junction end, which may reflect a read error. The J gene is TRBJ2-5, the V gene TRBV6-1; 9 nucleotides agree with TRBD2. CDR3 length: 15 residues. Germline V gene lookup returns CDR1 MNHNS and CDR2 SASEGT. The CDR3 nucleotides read TGTGCCAGCAGTGGGGTAGCGGGAGATTGGGAGAACCAGTACTTC. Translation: CASSGVAGDWENQYF.